This T cell receptor (beta chain) derives from a study of CD8 T cells in ankylosing spondylitis. Study conclusions and caveats: Disease-linked clones reportedly concentrated significantly in matched ankylosing spondylitis synovial fluid. Several highly homologous variants made up a TCR beta motif, and this motif appeared characteristic of ankylosing spondylitis blood.

Trimming pared 6 bases from V and 8 bases from J, leaving 10 bases between. The CDR3 contains 11 residues. A quantitative 5'-RACE method, one with molecular barcodes, was used to make TCR beta libraries. TCRdb reanalysed the 5' RACE reads using MiXCR and keeps one entry per CDR3 protein. The sample lists over 200,000 distinct CDR3 sequences, 15% to 20% occurring once. This clonotype appeared a few times. The target antigen is unknown. The chain uses TRBV12-3 or TRBV12-4 and TRBJ1-2; D is possibly TRBD1 (6 bases). This sequence was found in a male donor with ankylosing spondylitis. Material: blood, either unsorted or a sorted T cell fraction (not recorded which). The CDR3 DNA reads as TGTGCCAGCAGCAGGGGAGTAGGCTACACCTTC. This gives the protein CASSRGVGYTF.